Shown below are 16 T cell receptor beta chains from a single sample sequenced in a study of shared clonotypes between healthy human individuals. Sequencing was performed with immunoSEQ multiplex PCR; in TCRdb, only in-frame clones are kept and a portion is missing. The sample comprises 1.6 million or so clones, approximately 97% of which are singletons, and over 1% rests with the top ten. The sample was naive CD4+ T cells sorted from blood. Subset meaning: CD45RA+ positively selected. These receptors all come from a young man in good health.

This clone turned up a few times. The V call is TRBV6-5, the J call TRBJ1-1; 7 bases fit TRBD1. V lost 2 bases to trimming and J lost 2 bases; unmatched junction nucleotides: 8. The CDR3 consists of 16 residues. Germline V gene sequence: CDR1 MNHEY, CDR2 SVGAGI. The CDR3 spells CASSYRPGQINTEAFF. The DNA of the CDR3 is TGTGCCAGCAGTTACAGGCCGGGACAGATAAACACTGAAGCTTTCTTT.

V gene TRBV19 combines with J gene TRBJ2-3; 10 bases fit TRBD2. This CDR3 spans 14 amino acids. The J segment lost 6 bases and the V segment lost 5 bases, leaving 5 bases of the junction unmatched. Germline V CDR1 and CDR2: LNHDA, SQIVND (reference sequence). This chain's CDR3 is CASSLAGGVDTQYF. The CDR3 DNA reads as TGTGCCAGTAGTTTAGCGGGAGGTGTGGATACGCAGTATTTT.

The DNA for the CDR3 is TGTGCCAGCAGCTTAGGTCCAGCGGGGAACTCCTACGAGCAGTACTTC. Protein: CASSLGPAGNSYEQYF. The rearrangement joins TRBV11-2 to TRBJ2-7, with 7 bases identical to TRBD2. The CDR3 sequence is 16 residues long. With V trimmed by 1 base and J by 0 bases, 6 bases remained unmatched. Looked up from germline, CDR1 is SGHAT and CDR2 is FQNNGV.

The chain recombines TRBV30 with TRBJ2-1; D gene unclear. This CDR3 has 14 residues. The germline CDR1 and CDR2 sequences are GTSNPN and SVGIG (reference sequence). V was pared by 0 bases and J by 0 bases, with 6 bases between. The CDR3 DNA sequence: TGTGCCTGGAGTGTCACTCTCTCCTACAATGAGCAGTTCTTC. Protein: CAWSVTLSYNEQFF. The whole variable domain, filled in from reference TRBV30 and TRBJ2-1, reads SQTIHQWPATLVQPVGSPLSLECTVEGTSNPNLYWYRQAAGRGLQLLFYSVGIGQISSEVPQNLSASRPQDRQFILSSKKLLLSDSGFYLCAWSVTLSYNEQFFGPGTRLTVL.

J is TRBJ1-5 and V is TRBV20-1; unclear D gene. This CDR3 spans 10 amino acids. The ends were cut back, 6 bases at V and 6 bases at J, with 6 bases in the middle. In germline, CDR1 is DFQATT, CDR2 SNEGSKA (reference sequence). CDR3 residues: CSALIQPQHF. In nucleotides, the CDR3 is TGCAGTGCCCTGATTCAGCCCCAGCATTTT.

The chain carries TRBV9 and TRBJ1-3; TRBD1 matches at 7 bases. Trimming at V came to 4 bases and at J to 4 bases, leaving 5 bases not matched to a gene. Per germline, CDR1 SGDLS and CDR2 YYNGEE. The CDR3 is 14 amino acids. The CDR3 DNA reads as TGTGCCAGCAGCTTTCGACAGGGAGGAAACACCATATATTTT. This translates into CASSFRQGGNTIYF.

The chain couples TRBV7-8 to TRBJ2-4, with a tentative D call TRBD2 (6 bases). Germline CDR1 SGHVS, CDR2 FQNEAQ. V was clipped by 7 bases and J by 3 bases, with 13 bases between them. The CDR3 loop spans 14 amino acids. The DNA of the CDR3 is TGTGCCAGCAACTTTCTGGGAGGCAAAAACATTCAGTACTTC. This codes for CASNFLGGKNIQYF. The full variable domain, rest sourced from reference TRBV7-8 and TRBJ2-4, is GAGVSQSPRYKVAKRGQDVALRCDPISGHVSLFWYQQALGQGPEFLTYFQNEAQLDKSGLPSDRFFAERPEGSVSTLKIQRTQQEDSAVYLCASNFLGGKNIQYFGAGTRLSVL.

The V and J genes are TRBV9 and TRBJ2-3; the D is unclear. In germline, CDR1 is SGDLS, CDR2 YYNGEE. The CDR3 has 16 amino acids. V was pared by 4 bases and J by 0 bases, with 15 bases between. This chain's CDR3 is CASSSPASASTDTQYF. DNA of the CDR3: TGTGCCAGCAGCTCCCCCGCCTCAGCAAGCACAGATACGCAGTATTTT.

This clone was picked up one time. The chain employs TRBV4-2 and TRBJ1-4; D remains ambiguous. The CDR3 extends over 12 amino acids. The germline V and J ends were trimmed by 1 base and 8 bases, with 5 bases remaining between them. Germline CDR1 reads LGHNA; CDR2 reads YNFKEQ. CDR3 DNA: TGTGCCAGCAGCCAAGCCGAAGAAAAACTGTTTTTT. It is translated as CASSQAEEKLFF.

The CDR3 coding sequence is TGTGCCAGCAGCAGGGGACAGGGGAGCTCCTACGAGCAGTACTTC. It codes for CASSRGQGSSYEQYF. The V gene is TRBV7-9, the J gene TRBJ2-7; the match to TRBD1 covers 10 bases. The CDR3 contains 15 residues. Unmatched junction bases numbered 4, after V lost 5 bases and J lost 0 bases. CDR1 and CDR2 from the germline V gene are SEHNR and FQNEAQ (reference sequence).

The V call is TRBV2, the J call TRBJ2-2, with D maybe TRBD2 (6 bases). Germline CDR1 and CDR2: SNHLY and FYNNEI. This CDR3 has 16 residues. With 2 bases removed from V and 7 bases from J, the gap between germline ends came to 17 bases. This CDR3 is CASSETIQGGIGELFF. The CDR3 bases are TGTGCCAGCAGTGAAACGATTCAGGGAGGCATCGGGGAGCTGTTTTTT.

This clone was counted once. The rearrangement uses TRBV19 and TRBJ2-1, with D maybe TRBD1 (6 bases). CDR1 is LNHDA and CDR2 is SQIVND in the germline V gene (reference sequence). The germline V and J ends were trimmed by 4 bases and 5 bases, with 12 bases remaining between them. The CDR3 extends over 14 amino acids. CDR3 DNA: TGTGCCAGTAGTAGAGGGGGTTTAAACAATGAGCAGTTCTTC. Protein: CASSRGGLNNEQFF.

The chain recombines TRBV28 with TRBJ2-1; 10 bases align to TRBD2. CDR3 length: 18 amino acids. Germline V lookup: CDR1 MDHEN, CDR2 SYDVKM. Trimming cost V 4 bases and J 0 bases; bases outside gene matches: 9. The CDR3, as DNA: TGTGCCAGCAGTTCTCTAGCGGGAGCCGTCAGCTCCTACAATGAGCAGTTCTTC. This gives the protein CASSSLAGAVSSYNEQFF. The complete variable domain, with remaining parts taken from reference TRBV28 and TRBJ2-1, reads DVKVTQSSRYLVKRTGEKVFLECVQDMDHENMFWYRQDPGLGLRLIYFSYDVKMKEKGDIPEGYSVSREKKERFSLILESASTNQTSMYLCASSSLAGAVSSYNEQFFGPGTRLTVL.

The V and J genes are TRBV6-5 and TRBJ1-5; D is unresolved. This CDR3 region has 16 residues. The germline gives CDR1 MNHEY, CDR2 SVGAGI. V was shortened by 4 bases and J by 6 bases, with 19 bases between the two germline ends. CDR3 nucleotides: TGTGCCAGCAGTTTACGGGGATCGGCCGGAGGTCAGCCCCAGCATTTT. Translating gives CASSLRGSAGGQPQHF.

This chain joins TRBV9 and TRBJ2-1, with 11 bases identical to TRBD2. V trimming: 4 bases; J trimming: 7 bases; junction bases outside the gene matches: 19. CDR1 and CDR2 (germline): SGDLS, YYNGEE. This CDR3 is built from 19 residues. The CDR3 DNA follows: TGTGCCAGCAGCCCACGACTAGCGGGAACCCCCATGATAGGGAATGAGCAGTTCTTC. This encodes CASSPRLAGTPMIGNEQFF.

The V gene is TRBV2, the J gene TRBJ2-7; unclear D gene. The germline V gene has CDR1 SNHLY and CDR2 FYNNEI. V lost 0 bases and J lost 2, with 11 bases in between. This CDR3 has 15 residues. The CDR3 sequence: CASSEAFSSAYEQYF. The CDR3 bases are TGTGCCAGCAGTGAAGCCTTCTCCAGTGCCTACGAGCAGTACTTC.